This T cell receptor (beta chain) stems from a study of a mutant IDH1 vaccine in newly diagnosed glioma. At the level of the study: The initiation of vaccination occurred 4-6 weeks after radiotherapy alone, or with temozolomide cycles. Most patients had radiochemotherapy with temozolomide before enrollment; others had one alone. Mean patient age was around 40 years; 62.5% were male and around 40% female.

The V gene's germline CDR1 is SGHRS and CDR2 YFSETQ. V was clipped by 0 bases and J by 1 base, with 11 bases between them. This CDR3 contains 15 residues. Notes on this clone: Its antigen remains unidentified.

Time point given: week 23, last vaccination. The vaccine gave 300 ug of a 20-mer mutant IDH1 peptide subcutaneously per dose. TCRdb's copy holds only in-frame clones and misses some; the assay was immunoSEQ multiplex PCR. In the table there are about 56,000 clones, about 87% of which are singletons. The material was PBMCs, obtained from a glioma patient whose treatment included an IDH1 peptide vaccine. The clonotype originates from a man aged 35-49 years with glioma. The rearrangement links TRBV5-1 to TRBJ2-7; no clear D. The CDR3 DNA sequence: TGCGCCAGCAGCTTGGTTCCCGGAGCTTCCTACGAGCAGTACTTC. Protein: CASSLVPGASYEQYF.